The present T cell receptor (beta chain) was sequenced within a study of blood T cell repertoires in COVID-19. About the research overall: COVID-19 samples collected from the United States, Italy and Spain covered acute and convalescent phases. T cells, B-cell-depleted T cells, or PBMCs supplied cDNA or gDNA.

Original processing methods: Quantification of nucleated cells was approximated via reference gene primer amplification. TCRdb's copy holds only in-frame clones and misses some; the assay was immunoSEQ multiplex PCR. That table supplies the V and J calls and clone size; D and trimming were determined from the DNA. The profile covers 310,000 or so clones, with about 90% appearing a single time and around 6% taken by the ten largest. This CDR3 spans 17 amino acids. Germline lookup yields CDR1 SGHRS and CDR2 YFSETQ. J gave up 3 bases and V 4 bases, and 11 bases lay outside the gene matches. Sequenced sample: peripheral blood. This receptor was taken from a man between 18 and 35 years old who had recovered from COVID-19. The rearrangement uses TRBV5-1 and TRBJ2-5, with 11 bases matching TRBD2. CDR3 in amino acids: CASSRITPGLAEETQYF. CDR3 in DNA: TGCGCCAGCAGCCGAATTACCCCGGGACTAGCGGAAGAGACCCAGTACTTC.